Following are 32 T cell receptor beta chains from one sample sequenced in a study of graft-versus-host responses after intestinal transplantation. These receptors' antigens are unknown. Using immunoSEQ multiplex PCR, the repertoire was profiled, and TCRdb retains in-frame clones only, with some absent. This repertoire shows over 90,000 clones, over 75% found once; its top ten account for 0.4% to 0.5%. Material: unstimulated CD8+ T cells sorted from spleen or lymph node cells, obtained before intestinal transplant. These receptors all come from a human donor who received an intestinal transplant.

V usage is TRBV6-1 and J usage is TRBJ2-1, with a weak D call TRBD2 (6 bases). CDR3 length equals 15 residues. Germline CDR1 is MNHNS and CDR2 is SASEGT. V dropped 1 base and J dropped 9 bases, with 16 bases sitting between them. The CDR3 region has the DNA TGTGCCAGCAGTGAAGTCGGTAGAAGAGCGGGTGAGCAGTTCTTC. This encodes CASSEVGRRAGEQFF.

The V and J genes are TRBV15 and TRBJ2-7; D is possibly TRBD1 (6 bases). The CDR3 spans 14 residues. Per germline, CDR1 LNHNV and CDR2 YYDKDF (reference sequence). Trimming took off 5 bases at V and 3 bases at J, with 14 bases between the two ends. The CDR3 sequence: CATSGPDRNYEQYF. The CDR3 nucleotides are TGTGCCACCAGCGGACCCGACAGGAACTACGAGCAGTACTTC.

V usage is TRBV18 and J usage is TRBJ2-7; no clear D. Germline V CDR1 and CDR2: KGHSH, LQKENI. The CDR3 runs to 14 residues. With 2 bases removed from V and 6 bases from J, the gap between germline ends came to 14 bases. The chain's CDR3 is CASSPARILGEQYF. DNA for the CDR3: TGTGCCAGCTCACCAGCGAGGATCCTCGGCGAGCAGTACTTC.

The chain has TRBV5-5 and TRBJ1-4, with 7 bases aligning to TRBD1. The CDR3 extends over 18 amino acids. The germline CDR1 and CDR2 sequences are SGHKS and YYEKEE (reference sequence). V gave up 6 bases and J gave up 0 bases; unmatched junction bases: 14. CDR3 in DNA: TGTGCCAGCACCTCCAAGTGGGACAGCTTAGCAACTAATGAAAAACTGTTTTTT. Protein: CASTSKWDSLATNEKLFF. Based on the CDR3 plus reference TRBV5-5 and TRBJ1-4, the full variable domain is DAGVTQSPTHLIKTRGQQVTLRCSPISGHKSVSWYQQVLGQGPQFIFQYYEKEERGRGNFPDRFSARQFPNYSSELNVNALLLGDSALYLCASTSKWDSLATNEKLFFGSGTQLSVL.

The CDR3 spells CASSITGGRGYGYTF. Written as DNA, the CDR3 is TGTGCCAGCAGTATCACAGGGGGCCGAGGATATGGCTACACCTTC. The chain links TRBV6-1 to TRBJ1-2; 9 bases agree with TRBD1. The CDR3 contains 15 residues. In germline, CDR1 is MNHNS, CDR2 SASEGT. V lost 5 bases, J lost 5 bases, and 9 bases stayed unmatched.

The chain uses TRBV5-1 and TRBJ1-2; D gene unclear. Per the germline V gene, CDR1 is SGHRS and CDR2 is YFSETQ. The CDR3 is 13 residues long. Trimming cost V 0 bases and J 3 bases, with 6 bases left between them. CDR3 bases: TGCGCCAGCAGCTTGGATCGGGACTATGGCTACACCTTC. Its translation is CASSLDRDYGYTF.

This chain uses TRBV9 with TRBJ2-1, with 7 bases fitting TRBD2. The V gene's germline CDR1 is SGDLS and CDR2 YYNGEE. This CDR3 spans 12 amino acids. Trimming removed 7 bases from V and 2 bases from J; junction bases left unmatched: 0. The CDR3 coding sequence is TGTGCCAGCGGGGGGGCCTACAATGAGCAGTTCTTC. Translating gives CASGGAYNEQFF.

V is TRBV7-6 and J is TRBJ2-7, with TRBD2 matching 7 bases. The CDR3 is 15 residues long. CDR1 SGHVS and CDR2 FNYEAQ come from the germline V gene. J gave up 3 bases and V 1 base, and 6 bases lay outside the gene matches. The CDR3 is CASSLGVGDYYEQYF. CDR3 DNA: TGTGCCAGCAGCTTAGGAGTCGGGGACTACTACGAGCAGTACTTC. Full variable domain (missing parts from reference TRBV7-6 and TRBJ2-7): GAGVSQSPRYKVTKRGQDVALRCDPISGHVSLYWYRQALGQGPEFLTYFNYEAQQDKSGLPNDRFSAERPEGSISTLTIQRTEQRDSAMYRCASSLGVGDYYEQYFGPGTRLTVT.

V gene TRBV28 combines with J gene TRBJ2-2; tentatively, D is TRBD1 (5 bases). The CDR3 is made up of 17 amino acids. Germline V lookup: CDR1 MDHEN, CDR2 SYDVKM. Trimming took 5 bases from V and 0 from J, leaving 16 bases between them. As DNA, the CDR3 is TGTGCCAGCAGTCCCCACCGGCCGGACACGAACACCGGGGAGCTGTTTTTT. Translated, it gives CASSPHRPDTNTGELFF.

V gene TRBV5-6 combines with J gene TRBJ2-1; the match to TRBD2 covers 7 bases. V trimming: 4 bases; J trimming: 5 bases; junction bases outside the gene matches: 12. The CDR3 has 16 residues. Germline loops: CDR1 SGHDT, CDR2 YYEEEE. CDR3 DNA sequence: TGTGCCAGCAGCCCCATCGAAGGACTAGTTGACAATGAGCAGTTCTTC. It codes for CASSPIEGLVDNEQFF.

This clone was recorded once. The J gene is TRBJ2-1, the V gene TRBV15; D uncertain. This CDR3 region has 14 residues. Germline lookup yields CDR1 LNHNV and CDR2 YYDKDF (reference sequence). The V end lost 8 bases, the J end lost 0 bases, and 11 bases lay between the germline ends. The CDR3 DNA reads TGTGCCACCGCCCACTGGAGCTCCTACAATGAGCAGTTCTTC. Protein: CATAHWSSYNEQFF. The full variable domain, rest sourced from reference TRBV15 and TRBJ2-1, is DAMVIQNPRYQVTQFGKPVTLSCSQTLNHNVMYWYQQKSSQAPKLLFHYYDKDFNNEADTPDNFQSRRPNTSFCFLDIRSPGLGDTAMYLCATAHWSSYNEQFFGPGTRLTVL.

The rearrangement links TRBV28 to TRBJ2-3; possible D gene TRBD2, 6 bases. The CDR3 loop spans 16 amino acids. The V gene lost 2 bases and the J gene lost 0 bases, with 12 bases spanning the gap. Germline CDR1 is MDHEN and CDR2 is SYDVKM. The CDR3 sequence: CASSLRSGGSTDTQYF. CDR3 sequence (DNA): TGTGCCAGCAGTTTACGTAGCGGCGGGAGCACAGATACGCAGTATTTT.

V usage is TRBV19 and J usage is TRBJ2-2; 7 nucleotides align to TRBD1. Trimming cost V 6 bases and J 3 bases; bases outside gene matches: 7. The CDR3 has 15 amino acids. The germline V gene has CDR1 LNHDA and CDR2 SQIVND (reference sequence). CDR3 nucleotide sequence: TGTGCCAGTAGCCCAATTGGACAGGACACCGGGGAGCTGTTTTTT. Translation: CASSPIGQDTGELFF. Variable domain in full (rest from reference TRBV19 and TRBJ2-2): DGGITQSPKYLFRKEGQNVTLSCEQNLNHDAMYWYRQDPGQGLRLIYYSQIVNDFQKGDIAEGYSVSREKKESFPLTVTSAQKNPTAFYLCASSPIGQDTGELFFGEGSRLTVL.

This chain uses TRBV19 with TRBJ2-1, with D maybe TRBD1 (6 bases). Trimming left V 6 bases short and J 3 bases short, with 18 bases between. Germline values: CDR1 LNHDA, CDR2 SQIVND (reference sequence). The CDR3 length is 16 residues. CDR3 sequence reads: CASSRDLEGVYNEQFF. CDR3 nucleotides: TGTGCCAGTAGCCGGGACCTTGAGGGGGTCTACAATGAGCAGTTCTTC.

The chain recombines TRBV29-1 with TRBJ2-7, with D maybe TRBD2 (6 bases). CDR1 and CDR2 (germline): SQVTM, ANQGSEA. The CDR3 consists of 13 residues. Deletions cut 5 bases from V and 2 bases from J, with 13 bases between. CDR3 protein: CSVSGSNPYEQYF. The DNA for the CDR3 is TGCAGCGTTTCCGGGAGTAATCCCTACGAGCAGTACTTC.

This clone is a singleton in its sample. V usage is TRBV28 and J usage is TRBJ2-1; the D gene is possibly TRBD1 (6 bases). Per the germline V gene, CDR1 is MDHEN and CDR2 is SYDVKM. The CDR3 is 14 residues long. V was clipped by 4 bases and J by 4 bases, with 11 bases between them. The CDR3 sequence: CASSSQGRYNEQFF. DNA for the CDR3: TGTGCCAGCAGTTCACAGGGCCGATACAATGAGCAGTTCTTC. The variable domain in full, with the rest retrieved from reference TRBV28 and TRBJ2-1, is DVKVTQSSRYLVKRTGEKVFLECVQDMDHENMFWYRQDPGLGLRLIYFSYDVKMKEKGDIPEGYSVSREKKERFSLILESASTNQTSMYLCASSSQGRYNEQFFGPGTRLTVL.

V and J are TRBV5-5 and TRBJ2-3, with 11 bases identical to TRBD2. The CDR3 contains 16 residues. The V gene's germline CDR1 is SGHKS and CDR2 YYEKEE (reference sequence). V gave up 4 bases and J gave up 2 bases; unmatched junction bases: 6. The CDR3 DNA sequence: TGTGCCAGCAGCCTAGGGACTAGCGGTATCACAGATACGCAGTATTTT. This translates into CASSLGTSGITDTQYF.

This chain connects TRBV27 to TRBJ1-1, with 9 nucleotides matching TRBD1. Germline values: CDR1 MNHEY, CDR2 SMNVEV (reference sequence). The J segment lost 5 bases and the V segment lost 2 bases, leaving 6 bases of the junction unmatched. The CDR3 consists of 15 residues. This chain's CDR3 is CASSLMGQGATEAFF. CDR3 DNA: TGTGCCAGCAGTTTAATGGGACAGGGCGCTACTGAAGCTTTCTTT.

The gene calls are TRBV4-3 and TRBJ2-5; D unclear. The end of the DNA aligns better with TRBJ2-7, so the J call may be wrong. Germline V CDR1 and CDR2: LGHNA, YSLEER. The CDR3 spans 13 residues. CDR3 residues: CASSQGFSYEQYF. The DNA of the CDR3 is TGCGCCAGCAGCCAAGGGTTCTCCTACGAGCAGTACTTC.

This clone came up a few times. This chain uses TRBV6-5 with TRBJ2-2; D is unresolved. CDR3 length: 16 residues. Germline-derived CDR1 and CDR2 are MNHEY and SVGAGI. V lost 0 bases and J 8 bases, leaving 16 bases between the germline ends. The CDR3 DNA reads TGTGCCAGCAGTTACTCCGGATCCGGCGGATATGGGGAGCTGTTTTTT. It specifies CASSYSGSGGYGELFF.

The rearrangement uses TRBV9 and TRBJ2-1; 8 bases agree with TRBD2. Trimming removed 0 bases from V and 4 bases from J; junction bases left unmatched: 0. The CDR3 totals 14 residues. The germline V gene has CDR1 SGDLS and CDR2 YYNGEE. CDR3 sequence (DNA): TGTGCCAGCAGCGTAGCTAGCGGGTACAATGAGCAGTTCTTC. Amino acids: CASSVASGYNEQFF.

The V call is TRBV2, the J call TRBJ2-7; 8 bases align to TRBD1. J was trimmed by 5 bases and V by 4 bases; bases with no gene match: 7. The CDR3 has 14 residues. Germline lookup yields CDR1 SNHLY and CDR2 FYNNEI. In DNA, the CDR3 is TGTGCCAGCAGTGCAGGGGGCTGGGGGAACGAGCAGTACTTC. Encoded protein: CASSAGGWGNEQYF.

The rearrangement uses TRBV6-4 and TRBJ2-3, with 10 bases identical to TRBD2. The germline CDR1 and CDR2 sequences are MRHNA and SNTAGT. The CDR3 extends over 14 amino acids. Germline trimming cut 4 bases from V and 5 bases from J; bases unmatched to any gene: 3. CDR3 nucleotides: TGTGCCAGCAGTGCCTTAGCGGGGGGAGATACGCAGTATTTT. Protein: CASSALAGGDTQYF.

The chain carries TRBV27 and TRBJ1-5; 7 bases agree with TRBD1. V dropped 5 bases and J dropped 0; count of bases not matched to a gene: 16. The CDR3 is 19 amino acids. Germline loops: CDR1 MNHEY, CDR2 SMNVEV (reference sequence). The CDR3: CASSPYPGQRLYSNQPQHF. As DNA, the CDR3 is TGTGCCAGCAGTCCCTACCCGGGACAGCGGCTGTATAGCAATCAGCCCCAGCATTTT.

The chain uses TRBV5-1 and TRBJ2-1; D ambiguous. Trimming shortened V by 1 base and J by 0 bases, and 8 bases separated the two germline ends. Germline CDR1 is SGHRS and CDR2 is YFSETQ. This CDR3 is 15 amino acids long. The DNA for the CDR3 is TGCGCCAGCAGCTTGCGCCTAAGCTCCTACAATGAGCAGTTCTTC. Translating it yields CASSLRLSSYNEQFF.

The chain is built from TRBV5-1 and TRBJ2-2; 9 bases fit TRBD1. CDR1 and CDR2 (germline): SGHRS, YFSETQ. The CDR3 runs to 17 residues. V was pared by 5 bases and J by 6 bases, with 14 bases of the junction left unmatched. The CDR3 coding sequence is TGCGCCAGCAGTTACCCGGTAGGGACAGGGTTACCCGGGGAGCTGTTTTTT. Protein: CASSYPVGTGLPGELFF.

The CDR3 bases are TGTGCCAGCAGTGAAGCGACGGGGACAGGATCCTACGAGCAGTACTTC. This encodes CASSEATGTGSYEQYF. The V call is TRBV2, the J call TRBJ2-7; 8 bases map to TRBD1. The CDR3 contains 16 residues. With 0 bases clipped from V and 1 base from J, the junction kept 5 bases outside the gene matches. Germline V gives CDR1 SNHLY, CDR2 FYNNEI.

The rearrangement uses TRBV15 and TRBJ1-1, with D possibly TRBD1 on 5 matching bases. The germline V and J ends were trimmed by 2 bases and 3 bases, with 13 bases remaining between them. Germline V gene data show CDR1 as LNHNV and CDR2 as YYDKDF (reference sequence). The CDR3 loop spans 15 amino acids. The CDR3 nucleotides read TGTGCCACCAGCAGAACAGGCGCGGGGGACACTGAAGCTTTCTTT. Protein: CATSRTGAGDTEAFF. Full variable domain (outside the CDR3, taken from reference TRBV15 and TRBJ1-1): DAMVIQNPRYQVTQFGKPVTLSCSQTLNHNVMYWYQQKSSQAPKLLFHYYDKDFNNEADTPDNFQSRRPNTSFCFLDIRSPGLGDTAMYLCATSRTGAGDTEAFFGQGTRLTVV.

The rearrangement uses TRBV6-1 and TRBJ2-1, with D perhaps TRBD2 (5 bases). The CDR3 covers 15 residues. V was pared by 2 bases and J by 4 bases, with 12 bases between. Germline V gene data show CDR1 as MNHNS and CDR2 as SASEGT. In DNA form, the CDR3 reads TGTGCCAGCAGTGAACGAGATGGGAGTTACAATGAGCAGTTCTTC. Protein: CASSERDGSYNEQFF.

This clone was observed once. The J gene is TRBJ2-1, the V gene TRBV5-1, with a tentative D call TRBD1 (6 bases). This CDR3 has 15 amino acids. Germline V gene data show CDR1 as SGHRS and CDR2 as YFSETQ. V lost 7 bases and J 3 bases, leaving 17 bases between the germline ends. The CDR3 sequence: CASAWGTSSYNEQFF. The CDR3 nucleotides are TGCGCCAGCGCTTGGGGGACATCCAGCTACAATGAGCAGTTCTTC.

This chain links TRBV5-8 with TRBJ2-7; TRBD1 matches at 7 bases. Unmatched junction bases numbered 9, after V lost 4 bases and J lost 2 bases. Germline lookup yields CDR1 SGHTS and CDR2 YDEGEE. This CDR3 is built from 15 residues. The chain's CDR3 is CASSLLQGFPYEQYF. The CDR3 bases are TGTGCCAGCAGCCTTCTACAGGGGTTTCCCTACGAGCAGTACTTC.

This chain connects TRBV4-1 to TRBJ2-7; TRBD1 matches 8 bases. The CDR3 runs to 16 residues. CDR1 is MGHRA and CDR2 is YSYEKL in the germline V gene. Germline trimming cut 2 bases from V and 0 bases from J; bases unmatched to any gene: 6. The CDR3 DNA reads TGCGCCAGCAGCCAATTTAGGACAGGGAGCTCCTACGAGCAGTACTTC. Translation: CASSQFRTGSSYEQYF.